The 19 T cell receptor beta chains below were found in one sample sequenced in a study of type 1 and type 2 diabetes patients. PCR was run on genomic DNA. Multiplex PCR with 30 forward and 13 reverse primers amplified the TCR beta CDR3. TCRdb reprocessed the multiplex PCR reads with MiXCR, giving one entry per CDR3 protein. This table holds 250,000 to 300,000 distinct CDR3 sequences, around 50% found once. The sample comprised peripheral blood mononuclear cells (PBMCs). Receptors were obtained from a man aged 18 to 29 with type 2 diabetes.

Details on this clonotype: The junction departs from the called germline gene at one end, perhaps through a read error. The chain is built from TRBV12-5 and TRBJ1-1; D unresolved. Germline loops: CDR1 LGHNT, CDR2 FRNRAP. The CDR3 contains 13 residues. This chain's CDR3 is CASALWIGTETFF. The CDR3 DNA reads TGTGCTAGTGCTTTGTGGATCGGCACTGAAACTTTCTTT.

This clonotype has only a few counts. CDR3 in amino acids: CASGKNYEQYF. The CDR3 DNA reads TGTGCTAGTGGCAAAAACTACGAGCAGTACTTC. The V call is TRBV12-5, the J call TRBJ2-7; D is unclear. Germline V CDR1 and CDR2: LGHNT, FRNRAP. V was pared by 6 bases and J by 3 bases, with 6 bases between. The CDR3 runs 11 residues.

This clonotype was observed a few times. The genes are TRBV5-1 and TRBJ1-5, with a tentative D call TRBD1 (5 bases). Germline assignment: CDR1 SGHRS and CDR2 YFSETQ. Trimming cost V 0 bases and J 0 bases, with 7 bases left between them. The CDR3 contains 15 residues. This CDR3 reads CASSLGGVSNQPQHF. CDR3 nucleotides: TGCGCCAGCAGCTTGGGAGGGGTTAGCAATCAGCCCCAGCATTTT.

This rearrangement joins TRBV6-5 to TRBJ2-7, with D unresolved. Germline lookup yields CDR1 MNHEY and CDR2 SVGAGI. The CDR3 runs 14 residues. Trimming cost V 1 base and J 3 bases, with 10 bases left between them. This chain's CDR3 is CASSYYGRNYEQYF. CDR3 bases: TGTGCCAGCAGTTACTACGGACGGAACTACGAGCAGTACTTC.

CDR3 in DNA: TGTGCCAGCAGTGAGACAGGGGCTAATCAGCCCCAGCATTTT. Translating it yields CASSETGANQPQHF. V gene TRBV2 combines with J gene TRBJ1-5, with 8 bases identical to TRBD1. The CDR3 loop spans 14 amino acids. Trimming at V came to 3 bases and at J to 4 bases, leaving 2 bases not matched to a gene. CDR1 is SNHLY, CDR2 FYNNEI, per germline.

The chain uses TRBV30 and TRBJ2-7, with 9 nucleotides matching TRBD2. The CDR3 sequence is 13 residues long. With V trimmed by 5 bases and J by 6 bases, 8 bases remained unmatched. Germline V gene data show CDR1 as GTSNPN and CDR2 as SVGIG (reference sequence). CDR3 DNA sequence: TGTGCCTGGCATAGCGGGGGAGCGGGCGAGCAGTACTTC. Translating gives CAWHSGGAGEQYF.

In this sample, this clonotype turned up a few times. The CDR3 loop is CSVEGTQMNTEAFF. The CDR3 DNA is TGCAGCGTTGAGGGGACACAGATGAACACTGAAGCTTTCTTT. The genes are TRBV29-1 and TRBJ1-1; D is perhaps TRBD1 (6 bases). V was cut by 3 bases and J by 0 bases, with 11 bases left in between. This CDR3 is 14 amino acids long. Germline assignment: CDR1 SQVTM and CDR2 ANQGSEA.

For this clonotype: A single base separates this from a much larger clone, so it may be a read error. Here the CDR3 omits its conserved ending phenylalanine or tryptophan, so a read error is the likely source. The chain employs TRBV19 and TRBJ2-7, with D possibly TRBD2 on 5 matching bases. The J call may be incorrect, as the DNA end agrees better with TRBJ2-5. The length of the CDR3 is 12 residues. The germline CDR1 and CDR2 sequences are LNHDA and SQIVND (reference sequence). As DNA, the CDR3 is TGTGCCAGTAGAAGCGGACAAGAGACCCAGTACTCC. It yields the protein CASRSGQETQYS.

J is TRBJ1-4 and V is TRBV4-3; the D gene is possibly TRBD1 (5 bases). From germline, CDR1 is LGHNA and CDR2 YSLEER. CDR3 length: 15 amino acids. The germline V and J ends were trimmed by 7 bases and 12 bases, with 24 bases remaining between them. DNA of the CDR3: TGCGCCAGCAAGAACGAGGGACCACGCGTAGGGGAACTGTTTTTT. Amino acid sequence: CASKNEGPRVGELFF.

There are a few counts of this clonotype. V and J are TRBV19 and TRBJ1-4, with unresolved D. This CDR3 is 15 amino acids long. Trimming took off 0 bases at V and 11 bases at J, with 16 bases between the two ends. The V gene's germline CDR1 is LNHDA and CDR2 SQIVND (reference sequence). CDR3 DNA: TGTGCCAGTAGTATAGATCTCAGGTTCAGCCCTAAACTGTTTTTT. Amino acid sequence: CASSIDLRFSPKLFF.

The rearrangement links TRBV10-1 to TRBJ2-5; D tentatively fits TRBD1 or TRBD2 (5 bases each). Trimming removed 6 bases at V and 4 bases at J, with 12 bases between. CDR3 size: 13 residues. Germline loops: CDR1 WNHNN, CDR2 SYGVQD (reference sequence). The CDR3 sequence is CASSRDPGETQYF. Here the CDR3 DNA reads TGCGCCAGCAGCCGGGACCCGGGAGAGACCCAGTACTTC.

The table lists this clonotype with a few counts. The chain combines TRBV7-2 with TRBJ1-5; no definite D call. The CDR3 has 15 amino acids. Per the germline V gene, CDR1 is SGHTA and CDR2 is FQGNSA. The V end lost 1 base, the J end lost 0 bases, and 7 bases lay between the germline ends. The CDR3 protein is CASSLVTGSNQPQHF. The CDR3 DNA is TGTGCCAGCAGCTTAGTTACGGGTAGCAATCAGCCCCAGCATTTT.

This chain uses TRBV2 with TRBJ1-3, with D possibly matching TRBD1 (5 bases). The V gene's germline CDR1 is SNHLY and CDR2 FYNNEI. The ends were cut back, 8 bases at V and 8 bases at J, with 16 bases in the middle. The CDR3 length is 13 residues. This chain's CDR3 is CASGTLQGHTIYF. Here the CDR3 DNA reads TGTGCCAGCGGGACCCTTCAGGGACACACCATATATTTT.

The genes are TRBV27 and TRBJ1-5; maybe TRBD1 (5 bases). The ends were cut back, 2 bases at V and 2 bases at J, with 7 bases in the middle. Germline V gene sequence: CDR1 MNHEY, CDR2 SMNVEV (reference sequence). This CDR3 is 14 amino acids long. CDR3 sequence: CASSLQGRNQPQHF. The CDR3 DNA reads as TGTGCCAGCAGTTTACAGGGCCGCAATCAGCCCCAGCATTTT.

Points on this clonotype: The junction differs from germline at one of its ends, possibly a read error. The chain couples TRBV10-1 to TRBJ1-2; TRBD1 agrees at 8 bases. CDR3 length: 13 residues. The V gene's germline CDR1 is WNHNN and CDR2 SYGVQD (reference sequence). The CDR3 loop is CASSPSGGSGYTF. The CDR3 DNA follows: TGTGCCAGCAGCCCTTCAGGGGGCAGTGGCTACACCTTC.

This clonotype has a handful of counts. The chain carries TRBV6-2 or TRBV6-3 and TRBJ1-2; tentatively, D is TRBD1 (5 bases). Between the trimmed V and J ends, which lost 5 bases and 6 bases, there was a span of 7 bases. CDR3 size: 11 residues. Germline V CDR1 and CDR2: MNHEY, SVGEGT. CDR3 residues: CASSMGDGYTF. CDR3 nucleotide sequence: TGTGCCAGCAGTATGGGGGATGGCTACACCTTC.

The chain carries TRBV20-1 and TRBJ2-7; TRBD1 matches 7 bases. Germline V lookup: CDR1 DFQATT, CDR2 SNEGSKA (reference sequence). This CDR3 is 13 amino acids long. The ends lost 6 bases at V and 3 bases at J; junction bases unmatched: 8. The CDR3: CSAAGGQVYEQYF. The CDR3 DNA sequence: TGCAGTGCCGCTGGAGGACAGGTCTACGAGCAGTACTTC.

This chain links TRBV6-1 with TRBJ1-2, with D unclear. Germline values: CDR1 MNHNS, CDR2 SASEGT. There are 11 residues in the CDR3. V shed 7 bases and J shed 8 bases, with 11 bases lying between them. CDR3 sequence: CASILGLGYTF. The CDR3 DNA sequence: TGTGCCAGCATCCTGGGATTGGGCTACACCTTC.

In its sample, this clonotype was seen a few times. The rearrangement links TRBV20-1 to TRBJ1-6; TRBD1 matches 10 bases. J lost 7 bases, V lost 8 bases, and 8 bases had no gene match. Germline V gene sequence: CDR1 DFQATT, CDR2 SNEGSKA (reference sequence). This CDR3 contains 14 residues. The CDR3 is CSTRQGARNSPLHF. The CDR3 nucleotides read TGCAGTACCCGACAGGGGGCAAGGAATTCACCCCTCCACTTT.